Listed below are T cell receptor beta chains from one sample, sequenced in a study of blood T cells in healthy people across ages. TCRdb re-derived calls from the 5' RACE reads in MiXCR, one entry per CDR3 protein. This sample carries 1.5 million to 2 million distinct CDR3 sequences, more than 35% of them seen once, and the ten largest clones take around 23%. The sequenced sample consisted of blood. The receptors originated from a human donor in good health. Each CDR3 is given with its conserved first and last residue. D genes are given only for firm matches. Expanded clones get a size class; other rows say once, few or many, or leave the size out.

d_call	v_call	cdr3_length	clone_size	j_call	cdr3_nt	cdr3_aa
-	TRBV29-1	14	few	TRBJ1-2	TGCAGCGTTGTTTTAAGGACAAGGATAGATGGCTACACCTTC	CSVVLRTRIDGYTF
-	TRBV16	13	-	TRBJ1-2	TGTGCCAGCAGCCAAGAGAGGACCTATGGCTACACCTTC	CASSQERTYGYTF
-	TRBV5-4	15	-	TRBJ2-5	TGTGCCAGCAGCTTGATGGGGACCGCCTGCAGGGCCCAGTACTTC	CASSLMGTACRAQYF
-	TRBV5-5	15	few	TRBJ2-5	TGTGCCAGCAGCTTGTTTTGGGGGCTACAAGAGACCCAGTACTTC	CASSLFWGLQETQYF
-	TRBV6-5	14	-	TRBJ2-2	TGTGCCACTCGTCGGACGGACAGAACCGGGGAGCTGTTTTTT	CATRRTDRTGELFF
TRBD2	TRBV4-3	16	few	TRBJ2-1	TGCGCCAGCAGCCCGTTAATAGGGTCGGGGGGCAATGAGCAGTTCTTC	CASSPLIGSGGNEQFF
TRBD1	TRBV13	14	-	TRBJ2-5	TGTGCCAGCGGGGGACAGGGGGCGAAAGAGACCCAGTACTTC	CASGGQGAKETQYF
-	TRBV6-1	14	-	TRBJ2-2	TGTGCCAGCATGGGGCCCGATGAGGGCGGGGAGCTGTTTTTT	CASMGPDEGGELFF
-	TRBV6-2/TRBV6-3	15	-	TRBJ1-1	TGTGCCAGCAGTTTGGCCAAACAGACTATCGTTGAAGCTTTCTTT	CASSLAKQTIVEAFF
-	TRBV24-1	16	-	TRBJ2-1	TGTGCCACCAGTGGAGTTTTTGGGACCTCCTACAATGAGCAGTTCTTC	CATSGVFGTSYNEQFF
-	TRBV29-1	13	once	TRBJ2-1	TGCAGCGTTGATCAGGGAACGGCCTACGAGCTGTTCTTC	CSVDQGTAYELFF
-	TRBV2	11	few	TRBJ2-1	TGTGCCAGCAAGGGAACCTTTGAGCAGTTCTTC	CASKGTFEQFF
TRBD1	TRBV28	15	-	TRBJ2-3	TGTGCCAGCAGTTTCCCGACAGGGTTGTCAGATATGCAGTATTTT	CASSFPTGLSDMQYF
-	TRBV7-2	13	-	TRBJ2-1	TGTGCCAGCACCCGACCCTCGAGCAATGAGCAGTTCTTC	CASTRPSSNEQFF
-	TRBV6-5	15	few	TRBJ1-1	TGTGCCAGCAGTTACGCGTCTACCTGGGACACTGAAGCTTTCTTT	CASSYASTWDTEAFF
-	TRBV7-2	15	-	TRBJ2-3	TGTGCCAGCAGCCCTCACTCTGGGATGACAGATACGCAGTATTTT	CASSPHSGMTDTQYF
-	TRBV7-2	14	few	TRBJ1-2	TGTGCCAGCAGCTCCTCCGGGGGGACCCATGGCTACACCTTC	CASSSSGGTHGYTF
-	TRBV12-3/TRBV12-4	14	-	TRBJ1-4	TGTGCCAGCAGTTCAGGGGTCCTCGGTGAAAAACTGTTTTTT	CASSSGVLGEKLFF
-	TRBV11-2	15	-	TRBJ2-1	TGTGCCAGCAACCCGACCGGACTCCAAACCAATGAGCAGTTCTTC	CASNPTGLQTNEQFF
-	TRBV24-1	12	-	TRBJ2-1	TGTGCCACCAGTGATCCCCGTTCTGAGCAGTTCTTC	CATSDPRSEQFF
-	TRBV20-1	14	-	TRBJ1-4	TGCAGTGCCAGCTCGGGGGGGTGGAATGAAAAACTGTTTTTT	CSASSGGWNEKLFF
-	TRBV12-3/TRBV12-4	13	-	TRBJ1-1	TGTGCCAGCAGTGCGGTGGGGAACACTGAAGCTTTCTTT	CASSAVGNTEAFF
TRBD1	TRBV20-1	15	-	TRBJ1-4	TGCAGTGCTAGAGAACTGGGACAGGTCGACGAAAAACTGTTTTTT	CSARELGQVDEKLFF
-	TRBV7-9	14	few	TRBJ2-3	TGTGCCAGCCGCCAGAGTTCGGGCACAGATACGCAGTATTTT	CASRQSSGTDTQYF
-	TRBV28	18	-	TRBJ2-7	TGTGCCAGCAGTTTTACCACTCTGACAGGAAGAATTAACTACGAGCAGTACTTC	CASSFTTLTGRINYEQYF
-	TRBV18	16	-	TRBJ2-1	TGTGCCAGCTCACCACAGGGAGGTCTCTCCCACAATGAGCAGTTCTTC	CASSPQGGLSHNEQFF
-	TRBV14	12	-	TRBJ2-5	TGTGCCAGCAGCCAAGGGTCTAGGACCCAGTACTTC	CASSQGSRTQYF
-	TRBV20-1	16	-	TRBJ1-6	TGCAGTGCTAGAGATTCGGTTCTGCGGGTAAATTCACCCCTCCACTTT	CSARDSVLRVNSPLHF
TRBD1	TRBV25-1	13	-	TRBJ1-1	TGTGCCAGCAGTGAGCGACAGGGCTTGGAAGCTTTCTTT	CASSERQGLEAFF
-	TRBV2	15	once	TRBJ2-1	TGTGCCAGCAGTGTATCCGGGACTTACTACAATGAGCAGTTCTTC	CASSVSGTYYNEQFF
-	TRBV5-1	16	few	TRBJ1-1	TGCGCCAGCAGCTTGGAGGCAGGGGATAGGAACACTGAAGCTTTCTTT	CASSLEAGDRNTEAFF
TRBD2	TRBV28	12	few	TRBJ2-1	TGTGCCAGCAGCGGGGGGGCCGATGAGCAGTTCTTC	CASSGGADEQFF
TRBD2	TRBV11-2	16	few	TRBJ2-5	TGTGCCAGCAGCTTACGGACTAGCGGGGATTGGGAGACCCAGTACTTC	CASSLRTSGDWETQYF
-	TRBV6-1	12	-	TRBJ2-1	TGTGCCAGCGATTACAGGGTCAATGAGCAGTTCTTC	CASDYRVNEQFF
TRBD1	TRBV27	11	-	TRBJ1-2	TGTGCCACAGGACAGGGTGGTGGCTACACCTTC	CATGQGGGYTF
-	TRBV7-2	13	-	TRBJ2-1	TGTGCCAGCAGCTTCAAGCTTCCCAATGAGCAGTTCTTC	CASSFKLPNEQFF
-	TRBV4-3	15	-	TRBJ2-3	TGCGCCAGCAGCCAAGCACAAACGGGCACAGATACGCAGTATTTT	CASSQAQTGTDTQYF
-	TRBV7-6	13	-	TRBJ1-2	TGTGCCAGCAGCCCTTCACCCCATTATGGCTACACCTTC	CASSPSPHYGYTF
-	TRBV27	15	-	TRBJ2-3	TGTGCCAGCAGTTCTCTCACCTCAGGCACTCGGGCGCAGTATTTT	CASSSLTSGTRAQYF
-	TRBV7-2	14	-	TRBJ1-1	TGTGCCAGCAGCTTAATGCGGGGGAACACTGAAGCTTTCTTT	CASSLMRGNTEAFF
TRBD2	TRBV7-9	14	few	TRBJ2-1	TGTGCCAGCAGCCCCTCAAGGTCGGGGGGTGAGCAGTTCTTC	CASSPSRSGGEQFF
-	TRBV7-9	15	-	TRBJ1-5	TGTGCCAGCAGCCCCATCGGGGGGAGCAATCAGCCCCAGCATTTT	CASSPIGGSNQPQHF
-	TRBV6-5	12	-	TRBJ1-1	TGTGCCAGCTCCCGGCCGGACACTGAAGCTTTCTTT	CASSRPDTEAFF
-	TRBV5-1	15	few	TRBJ2-3	TGCGCCAGCAGCTTGAAGTCGGGGGACACAGATACGCAGTATTTT	CASSLKSGDTDTQYF
-	TRBV1	13	-	TRBJ2-6	TGCACCAGCTGTTACTCCGGGGCCAACGTCCTGACTTTC	CTSCYSGANVLTF
-	TRBV18	15	-	TRBJ1-1	TGTGCCAGCTCACCCGAGTTGGTAATTAACACTGAAGCTTTCTTT	CASSPELVINTEAFF
-	TRBV6-1	16	few	TRBJ2-4	TGTGCCAGCAGCCGCGGCGGACAGAAGCCCTCCTACGAGCGGTACTTC	CASSRGGQKPSYERYF
TRBD1	TRBV4-3	12	few	TRBJ2-5	TGCGCCAGCGGCCAAACAGGGGGAGAGCAGTACTTC	CASGQTGGEQYF
TRBD2	TRBV4-3	15	-	TRBJ2-7	TGCGCCTGCAGCCAAGGGACTAGCCTTACCTACGAGCAGTACTTC	CACSQGTSLTYEQYF
TRBD1	TRBV5-1	14	once	TRBJ1-1	TGCGCCAGCAGCTTGTTAGGCAGGGGGACTGAAGCTTTCTTT	CASSLLGRGTEAFF
TRBD1	TRBV20-1	15	few	TRBJ2-1	TGCAGTGCTAAAACTACAGGGGCGAGTTCGGATGAGCAGTTCTTC	CSAKTTGASSDEQFF
-	TRBV4-3	16	few	TRBJ1-4	TGCGCCAGCAGCCCGACACACAGCTCAGGAGGAGAAAAACTGTTTTTT	CASSPTHSSGGEKLFF
-	TRBV10-3	9	-	TRBJ1-2	TGTGCCATCTGCGCGGGCTACACCTTC	CAICAGYTF